The TCR beta chain under discussion was sequenced for a study of blood T cells in healthy people across ages. PCR was performed a second time for 7 to 11 cycles using a sample-barcoded 5' primer and a J-beta primer mix. MiXCR, run by TCRdb on the 5' RACE reads, gives a single entry per CDR3 protein. This table has hundreds of thousands of distinct CDR3 sequences, 40% to 65% appearing once. This CDR3 spans 14 amino acids. The germline CDR1 and CDR2 sequences are SGDLS and YYNGEE. Trimming took off 0 bases at V and 0 bases at J, with 6 bases between the two ends. The sequenced sample was blood. This clonotype was obtained from a woman at least 80 years old in good health. The chain employs TRBV9 and TRBJ1-1; unclear D gene. CDR3 in amino acids: CASSVDGMNTEAFF. DNA of the CDR3: TGTGCCAGCAGCGTAGACGGAATGAACACTGAAGCTTTCTTT.